A selection of T cell receptor beta chains follows, all from one sample in a study of persistence of HIV-infected CD4 T cells. The table came from immunoSEQ multiplex PCR; TCRdb's copy has only in-frame clones and leaves some out. The repertoire holds around 40,000 clones, with 88% as singletons. Antigens for these TCRs are unknown. The material was CD4+ T cells sorted from PBMCs after approximately 19-hour stimulation, obtained from a patient who received antiretroviral therapy. These receptors were collected from an adult woman with HIV who was CMV-seropositive. CDR3s include the opening cysteine and the closing phenylalanine or tryptophan. A D gene is named only where the DNA matches it firmly. Clone size is stated in some rows and not others, as once, few, many or a class when expanded.

D gene	V gene	clone size	J gene	CDR3 DNA	CDR3 protein
TRBD1	TRBV10-3	once	TRBJ2-6	TGTGCCATCAGACCAGGACAGGGGACTGGGGCCAACGTCCTGACTTTC	CAIRPGQGTGANVLTF
NA	TRBV27	NA	TRBJ1-1	TGTGCCAGCAGAAGACAGCTTTACACTGAAGCTTTCTTT	CASRRQLYTEAFF
NA	TRBV4-1	NA	TRBJ1-5	TGCGCCAGCAGCCAAGGTGGGCAATCGGTTCAGCCCCAGCATTTT	CASSQGGQSVQPQHF
TRBD1	TRBV30	NA	TRBJ1-2	TGTGCCTGGGGGACAGGTTTCAACTATGGCTACACCTTC	CAWGTGFNYGYTF
NA	TRBV5-4	NA	TRBJ2-2	TGTGCCATCCAGCCCCAGGACCCATCGGGGGAGCTGTTTTTT	CAIQPQDPSGELFF
NA	TRBV19	NA	TRBJ1-2	TGTGCCAGTAGTGCCTCCCGGGGAGGGGATGGTGGCTACACCTTC	CASSASRGGDGGYTF
TRBD1	TRBV5-1	NA	TRBJ1-2	TGCGCCAGCAGCTTGGTTGGGACAGTCAACTATGGCTACACCTTC	CASSLVGTVNYGYTF
NA	TRBV30	NA	TRBJ1-1	TGTGCCTGGAGTGAGGACACTGAAGCTTTCTTT	CAWSEDTEAFF
NA	TRBV2	NA	TRBJ2-3	TGTGCCAGCCACTTCCGACCTAGCACAGATACGCAGTATTTT	CASHFRPSTDTQYF
TRBD2	TRBV5-1	NA	TRBJ2-3	TGCGCCAGCCAGGCGGGGGGGGCGCCCCCAAGCACAGATACGCAGTATTTT	CASQAGGAPPSTDTQYF